Here is one TCR beta chain with its context. The data were obtained in a study of blood T cell repertoires in COVID-19. About the study: Collection of acute and convalescent COVID-19 samples took place in the United States, Italy and Spain. From T cells, B-cell-depleted T cells, or PBMCs came the material, which was cDNA or gDNA.

Authors' processing steps: How many nucleated cells were present was estimated from reference gene primer amplification. Generated by immunoSEQ multiplex PCR, the TCRdb table keeps only in-frame clones and is missing some. That table furnishes V, J and clone size, whereas the DNA furnished D and trimming. The data show roughly 260,000 clones, approximately 90% seen once. V lost 10 bases and J lost 0, with 16 bases in between. The CDR3 has 14 amino acids. Germline lookup yields CDR1 LNHDA and CDR2 SQIVND (reference sequence). This sequence joins TRBV19 and TRBJ2-7, with a weak D call TRBD1 (5 bases). This clonotype originated in a woman aged 50 to 60 who had recovered from COVID-19. What was sequenced was peripheral blood. The CDR3 is CATSGQASSYEQYF. For the CDR3, the DNA is TGTGCCACCTCAGGGCAGGCGAGCTCCTACGAGCAGTACTTC.